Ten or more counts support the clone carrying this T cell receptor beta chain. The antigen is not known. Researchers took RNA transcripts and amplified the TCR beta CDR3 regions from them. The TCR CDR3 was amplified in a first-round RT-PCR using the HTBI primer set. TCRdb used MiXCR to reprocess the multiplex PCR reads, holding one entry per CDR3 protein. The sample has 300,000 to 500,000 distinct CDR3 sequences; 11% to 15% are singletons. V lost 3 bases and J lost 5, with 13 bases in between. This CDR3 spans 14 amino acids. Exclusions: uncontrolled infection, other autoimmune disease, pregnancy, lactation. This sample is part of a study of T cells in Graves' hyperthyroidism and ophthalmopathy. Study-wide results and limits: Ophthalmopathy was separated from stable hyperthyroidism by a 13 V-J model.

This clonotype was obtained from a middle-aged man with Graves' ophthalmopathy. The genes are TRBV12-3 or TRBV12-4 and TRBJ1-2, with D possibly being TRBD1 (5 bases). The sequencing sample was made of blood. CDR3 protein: CASSFGGNLYGYTF. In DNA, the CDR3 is TGTGCCAGCAGTTTTGGGGGAAACCTGTATGGCTACACCTTC.